Given below is one T cell receptor beta chain in context. The antigen remains undetermined. Using a J-beta primer mix together with a sample-barcoded 5' primer, a second PCR was run for about 7 to 12 cycles. TCRdb called the 5' RACE reads again in MiXCR, with one record for every CDR3 protein. The sample includes about 1.8 million distinct CDR3 sequences, around 48% seen only once; the top ten take about 2.1%. Donors were systemically healthy Caucasian individuals from Russia aged about 6 to 95 years. This sample was taken from a study of blood T cells in healthy people across ages. Study information: The template switching approach captured approximately one barcoded beta molecule for every two T cells.

V dropped 4 bases and J dropped 12 bases, with 15 bases sitting between them. The CDR3 totals 13 residues. In germline, CDR1 is LGHNA, CDR2 YSLEER. General observations from the study: Shifts in expanded clonotypes may have been confounded by donor CMV status, which was unknown.

Sequencing input: blood. This sequence joins TRBV4-3 and TRBJ1-4; D gene unclear. The TCR sequence derives from a woman aged 40 to 50 in good health. CDR3 loop: CASSPTPISELFF. In nucleotides, the CDR3 is TGCGCCAGCAGCCCAACACCCATTTCTGAACTGTTTTTT.